This is a list of T cell receptor beta chains from one sample in a study of CD8 T cells in Susac syndrome. Each CDR3 protein is one row after TCRdb ran MiXCR on the immunoSEQ multiplex PCR reads. The sample includes some 130,000 distinct CDR3 sequences, approximately 89% seen only once; the top ten take approximately 0.24%. Specimen: CD8+ T cells from PBMCs. These receptors were taken from a human donor with multiple sclerosis. The CDR3 runs from the conserved cysteine through the conserved F or W. D genes are given only for firm matches. Clone size is shown for a subset of rows, as once, few, many or a class of expanded clone.

TRBJ2-2,NA,NA,TRBV19,TGTGCCAGTAGTACAGAGTACACCGGGGAGCTGTTTTTT,CASSTEYTGELFF
TRBJ2-7,NA,TRBD2,TRBV3-1,TGTGCCAGCAGCCAGCTACTAGCGCACGAGCAGTACTTC,CASSQLLAHEQYF
TRBJ2-5,NA,TRBD1,TRBV7-6,TGTGCCAGCAGCTTAGGGCCAGGGGGAGAACAAGAGACCCAGTACTTC,CASSLGPGGEQETQYF
TRBJ2-6,NA,NA,TRBV3-1,TGTGCCAGCAGCCAGCCCAAGGACTTCTCTGGGGCCAACGTCCTGACTTTC,CASSQPKDFSGANVLTF
TRBJ1-2,NA,NA,TRBV27,TGTGCCAGCAGTCCGAGGGCCTCCTATGGCTACACCTTC,CASSPRASYGYTF
TRBJ2-5,NA,NA,TRBV11-1,TGTGCCAGCAGCTTAATAGGGGGTATCGGAGAAGAGACCCAGTACTTC,CASSLIGGIGEETQYF
TRBJ2-5,NA,NA,TRBV9,TGTGCCAGCAGCGCTGCTGGGACTGCGCCTTGGGAGACCCAGTACTTC,CASSAAGTAPWETQYF
TRBJ2-2,NA,NA,TRBV9,TGTGCCAGCAGCGCTTGGATTGGGAACACCGGGGAGCTGTTTTTT,CASSAWIGNTGELFF
TRBJ2-5,NA,NA,TRBV7-9,TGTGCCAGCAGCTTACGACGCCCAAAGACAGGTGAAGAGACCCAGTACTTC,CASSLRRPKTGEETQYF
TRBJ2-7,few,NA,TRBV20-1,TGCAGTGCTAGAGATCCCCGGGGACTGGATCTCTACGAGCAGTACTTC,CSARDPRGLDLYEQYF
TRBJ2-1,NA,NA,TRBV6-2/TRBV6-3,TGTGCCAGCAGTTACTCTCCCATTGTGAGAGACCAGTACAATGAGCAGTTCTTC,CASSYSPIVRDQYNEQFF
TRBJ2-2,NA,NA,TRBV5-1,TGCGCCAGCAGGACGGGTCTAGGAGGTAGCGCCGGGGAGCTGTTTTTT,CASRTGLGGSAGELFF
TRBJ1-1,NA,NA,TRBV27,TGTGCCAGCAGTTCCCGGACCCGGCCTGAAGCTTTCTTT,CASSSRTRPEAFF
TRBJ1-5,NA,NA,TRBV20-1,TGCAGTGCTAAGGACTACAGGGCCGACAATCAGCCCCAGCATTTT,CSAKDYRADNQPQHF
TRBJ2-1,NA,NA,TRBV7-6,TGTGCCAGCAGCTTAACGAGTTACAATGAGCAGTTCTTC,CASSLTSYNEQFF
TRBJ2-5,NA,NA,TRBV12-3/TRBV12-4,TGTGCCAGCAGTGCAACCCCGATATCTGCTTTGAAAGAGACCCAGTACTTC,CASSATPISALKETQYF
TRBJ2-2,NA,NA,TRBV27,TGTGCCAGCAGTTACATTACCGGGGAGCTGTTTTTT,CASSYITGELFF
TRBJ2-6,NA,NA,TRBV18,TGTGCCAGCTCACCACGTGGGGCCAACGTCCTGACTTTC,CASSPRGANVLTF
TRBJ2-2,NA,TRBD2,TRBV7-6,TGTGCCAGCAGCCCGACTAGCGGGAGGGCCGGAGGGGAGCTGTTTTTT,CASSPTSGRAGGELFF
TRBJ2-7,NA,TRBD2,TRBV28,TGTGCCAGCAGTTTTTTAGCGGGAGGGAACGAGCAGTACTTC,CASSFLAGGNEQYF
TRBJ2-1,NA,TRBD1,TRBV11-3,TGTGCCAGCAGCGTACGACAGGGGCCCAAGCAGTTCTTC,CASSVRQGPKQFF
TRBJ2-1,NA,NA,TRBV6-5,TGTGCCAGCAGTTACTCGGGCGGGGCAAATGAGCAGTTCTTC,CASSYSGGANEQFF
TRBJ2-7,NA,TRBD2,TRBV9,TGTGCCAGCAGCCCTCACGGGACCTCGCGGGAGGGGGAGCAGTACTTC,CASSPHGTSREGEQYF
TRBJ1-3,NA,TRBD1,TRBV27,TGTGCCAGTAGAGAGGGGGCTCGTGGAAACACCATATATTTT,CASREGARGNTIYF
TRBJ1-2,NA,NA,TRBV29-1,TGCAGCGCTGGGACGGGGGAGCCTGGCTACACCTTC,CSAGTGEPGYTF
TRBJ2-5,once,TRBD2,TRBV20-1,TGCAGCGGGGGGGCCACTAGCGGGGTTCAAGAGACCCAGTACTTC,CSGGATSGVQETQYF
TRBJ2-1,NA,NA,TRBV10-3,TGTGCCATCAGTGACGGGTACAATGAGCAGTTCTTC,CAISDGYNEQFF
TRBJ2-7,NA,NA,TRBV4-1,TGCGCCAGCAGCCAAGACGCGATCTGGGAGGAGACGACCTACGAGCAGTACTTC,CASSQDAIWEETTYEQYF
TRBJ1-5,once,NA,TRBV19,TGTGCCAGCCGGGTGCAGGGATATAATCAGCCCCAGCATTTT,CASRVQGYNQPQHF
TRBJ1-5,NA,TRBD1,TRBV5-4,TGTGCCAGCAGCTTGGGGACAGGGACCGGGCAGCCCCAGCATTTT,CASSLGTGTGQPQHF
TRBJ2-7,NA,NA,TRBV27,TGTGCCAGCAGGACAGGTGACGAGCAGTACTTC,CASRTGDEQYF
TRBJ2-7,NA,NA,TRBV7-9,TGTGCCAGCAGGCGAGAGGGGGAAACCTACGAGCAGTACTTC,CASRREGETYEQYF
TRBJ1-2,once,NA,TRBV14,TGTGCCAGCAGCCCCTGGACAGCTTATGGCTACACCTTC,CASSPWTAYGYTF
TRBJ2-7,few,TRBD1,TRBV7-8,TGTGCCAGCAGCCCCGCAGGGGGCTCCTACGAGCAGTACTTC,CASSPAGGSYEQYF
TRBJ2-3,NA,NA,TRBV30,TGTGCCTGGAGCGGTAGCACAGATACGCAGTATTTT,CAWSGSTDTQYF
TRBJ1-3,once,NA,TRBV7-6,TGTGCCAGCAGCCGAAGCAAGGCCGGGATAGACACCATATATTTT,CASSRSKAGIDTIYF
TRBJ1-2,NA,NA,TRBV20-1,TGCAGTGTGGCCGGCGGGTACACCTTTTATGGCTACACCTTC,CSVAGGYTFYGYTF